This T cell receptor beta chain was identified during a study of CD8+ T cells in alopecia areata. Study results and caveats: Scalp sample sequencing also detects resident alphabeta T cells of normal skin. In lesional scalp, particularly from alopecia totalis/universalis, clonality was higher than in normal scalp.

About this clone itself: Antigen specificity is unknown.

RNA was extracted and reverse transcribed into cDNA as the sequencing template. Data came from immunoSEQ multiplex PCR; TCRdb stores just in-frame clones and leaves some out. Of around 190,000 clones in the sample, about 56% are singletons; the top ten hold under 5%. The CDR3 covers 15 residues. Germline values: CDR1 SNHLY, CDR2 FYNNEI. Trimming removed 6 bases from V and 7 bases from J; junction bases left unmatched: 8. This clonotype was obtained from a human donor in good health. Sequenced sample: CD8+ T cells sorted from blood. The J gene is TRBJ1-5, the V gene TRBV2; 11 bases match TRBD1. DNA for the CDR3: TGTGCCAGCAGATTGGGACAGGGGGAGAGGCAGCCCCAGCATTTT. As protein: CASRLGQGERQPQHF.